This TCR beta chain was recovered during a study of T cells after yellow fever vaccination. About the study: Fractions of limited cellularity were prepared by means of SMART-Seq v4 Ultra Low Input. Whole-study findings and limits: Though it reached lower strength, the secondary response hit its peak faster, day 5 versus 15. Booster samples showed a return of most primary-vaccination clones (roughly 96% CD4, approximately 88% CD8).

The 5'RACE template-switching step produced TCR cDNA and added a universal primer site and UMIs. One entry per CDR3 protein results from TCRdb running MiXCR on the 5' RACE reads. The sample lists about 120,000 distinct CDR3 sequences, about 8.2% occurring once. Remarks on this clonotype: Its target is unknown.

CDR3 length: 17 amino acids. Per germline, CDR1 MNHEY and CDR2 SVGAGI. The V end was cut by 5 bases, the J end by 2 bases, with 20 bases between. The rearrangement links TRBV6-5 to TRBJ2-3, with no clear D. This sample comprised CD8+ T cells sorted from PBMCs, obtained on the day of the yellow fever booster vaccination. This clonotype originated in a man between 18 and 29 years old who received the YFV17D yellow fever vaccine. Here the CDR3 DNA reads TGTGCCAGCAGTCAGGAATCACCCCCCGCGGCCACAGATACGCAGTATTTT. Protein: CASSQESPPAATDTQYF.